Below are 24 T cell receptor beta chains sequenced from a single sample in a study of blood T cell repertoires in COVID-19. The method was immunoSEQ multiplex PCR; TCRdb's version includes in-frame clones alone and lacks a portion of them. Seen here are 20,000 to 25,000 clones, about nine tenths observed once, and the top ten hold roughly 22%. Sample: peripheral blood. The origin of the receptors is a man between 65 and 85 years old in a cohort sampled during active COVID-19.

The V and J genes are TRBV11-2 and TRBJ2-5; 9 bases are a match to TRBD1. CDR3 size: 15 residues. CDR1 is SGHAT, CDR2 FQNNGV, per germline. Trimming took 1 base from V and 7 from J; bases not matched to a gene: 7. Here the CDR3 DNA reads TGTGCCAGCAGCTTAGGACAGGGGGGGTTACGGACCCAGTACTTC. Translated, it gives CASSLGQGGLRTQYF.

The rearrangement links TRBV3-1 (or the pseudogene TRBV3-2) to TRBJ1-3; D may be TRBD1 (5 bases). CDR3 length: 15 amino acids. CDR1 and CDR2 from the germline V gene are LGHDT and YNNKEL (reference sequence). Trimming shortened V by 3 bases and J by 0 bases, and 9 bases separated the two germline ends. The CDR3 DNA sequence: TGTGCCAGCAGCCAGGCGGGGGTCTCTGGAAACACCATATATTTT. Translating it yields CASSQAGVSGNTIYF.

CDR3 sequence (DNA): TGTGCCAGCAGCTTCGGTACCCGCGGGGACACCGGGGAGCTGTTTTTT. Its translation: CASSFGTRGDTGELFF. The rearrangement joins TRBV5-4 to TRBJ2-2; D may be TRBD2 (6 bases). V was pared by 2 bases and J by 3 bases, with 14 bases between. CDR1 is SGHNT, CDR2 YYREEE, per germline (reference sequence). This CDR3 has 16 residues.

The chain links TRBV10-1 to TRBJ2-7, with D maybe TRBD1 (5 bases). CDR3 length: 13 amino acids. The V end was cut by 4 bases, the J end by 4 bases, with 11 bases between. Germline V gene sequence: CDR1 WNHNN, CDR2 SYGVQD (reference sequence). CDR3 sequence: CASSGQNSYEQYF. CDR3 nucleotides: TGCGCCAGCAGTGGACAGAACTCTTACGAGCAGTACTTC.

The V call is TRBV7-8, the J call TRBJ1-3, with a possible D match to TRBD1 (6 bases). The V gene's germline CDR1 is SGHVS and CDR2 FQNEAQ. Trimming pared 5 bases from V and 6 bases from J, leaving 20 bases between. The CDR3 extends over 16 amino acids. The CDR3 sequence is CASSPRGSGGINTIYF. The CDR3, as DNA: TGTGCCAGCAGCCCGAGAGGTTCTGGGGGCATAAACACCATATATTTT. The complete variable domain, with remaining parts taken from reference TRBV7-8 and TRBJ1-3, reads GAGVSQSPRYKVAKRGQDVALRCDPISGHVSLFWYQQALGQGPEFLTYFQNEAQLDKSGLPSDRFFAERPEGSVSTLKIQRTQQEDSAVYLCASSPRGSGGINTIYFGEGSWLTVV.

The chain is built from TRBV28 and TRBJ2-7, with 10 bases matching TRBD2. This CDR3 comprises 16 residues. V lost 5 bases to trimming and J lost 2 bases; unmatched junction nucleotides: 9. Germline CDR1 is MDHEN and CDR2 is SYDVKM. In DNA form, the CDR3 reads TGTGCCAGCAGTCTTTATTCCCTAGCGGGAGCCTACGAGCAGTACTTC. Amino acid sequence: CASSLYSLAGAYEQYF.

This rearrangement joins TRBV2 to TRBJ2-5, with TRBD1 identical over 9 bases. Germline assignment: CDR1 SNHLY and CDR2 FYNNEI. This CDR3 is 15 amino acids long. V lost 6 bases, J lost 4 bases, and 9 bases stayed unmatched. The CDR3 DNA is TGTGCCAGCAGAGTGGGACAGGGCTTGAGAGAGACCCAGTACTTC. Translating it yields CASRVGQGLRETQYF.

The chain recombines TRBV9 with TRBJ2-4; TRBD1 matches at 12 bases. CDR1 and CDR2 from the germline V gene are SGDLS and YYNGEE. The CDR3 covers 20 residues. The V segment lost 0 bases and the J segment 6 bases; nucleotides outside the gene matches: 16. The CDR3 is CASSVALGPGTGGSRNIQYF. Written as DNA, the CDR3 is TGTGCCAGCAGCGTAGCTTTGGGTCCCGGGACAGGGGGCTCTAGAAACATTCAGTACTTC. The full variable domain, with the rest looked up from reference TRBV9 and TRBJ2-4, is DSGVTQTPKHLITATGQRVTLRCSPRSGDLSVYWYQQSLDQGLQFLIQYYNGEERAKGNILERFSAQQFPDLHSELNLSSLELGDSALYFCASSVALGPGTGGSRNIQYFGAGTRLSVL.

The V call is TRBV7-9, the J call TRBJ1-4, with TRBD1 matching 7 bases. From germline, CDR1 is SEHNR and CDR2 FQNEAQ (reference sequence). After removal of 10 bases from V and 3 bases from J, the junction contained 5 bases not matched to a gene. The CDR3 consists of 13 residues. The CDR3 is CANSGGANEKLFF. CDR3 bases: TGTGCCAACTCAGGGGGAGCTAATGAAAAACTGTTTTTT.

This rearrangement joins TRBV11-2 to TRBJ2-5, with TRBD2 matching 7 bases. The CDR3 is 15 residues long. Germline V gene lookup returns CDR1 SGHAT and CDR2 FQNNGV. V trimming: 5 bases; J trimming: 5 bases; junction bases outside the gene matches: 11. This CDR3 reads CASSQGNGGGETQYF. The CDR3 DNA reads TGTGCCAGCAGCCAAGGGAACGGGGGAGGGGAGACCCAGTACTTC.

Relative to its sample, this clone is medium-sized (0.01 to 0.1%). The rearrangement links TRBV5-1 to TRBJ2-7; D remains unclear. Germline CDR1 reads SGHRS; CDR2 reads YFSETQ. The CDR3 loop spans 14 amino acids. The germline V and J ends were trimmed by 0 bases and 2 bases, with 9 bases remaining between them. DNA of the CDR3: TGCGCCAGCAGCTTGGGAGGTACTGCCTACGAGCAGTACTTC. Protein: CASSLGGTAYEQYF.

The rearrangement links TRBV7-9 to TRBJ1-5; D is unclear. In germline, CDR1 is SEHNR, CDR2 FQNEAQ (reference sequence). V lost 4 bases and J lost 5, with 15 bases in between. The CDR3 consists of 15 residues. The chain's CDR3 is CASSSGPTGDQPQHF. Written as DNA, the CDR3 is TGTGCCAGCAGCTCGGGCCCTACCGGGGATCAGCCCCAGCATTTT.

CDR3 residues: CASSPSAVHEQYF. DNA for the CDR3: TGTGCCAGCTCACCAAGCGCCGTCCACGAGCAGTACTTC. The rearrangement uses TRBV18 and TRBJ2-7; D uncertain. From germline, CDR1 is KGHSH and CDR2 LQKENI. This CDR3 has 13 amino acids. Trimming removed 2 bases from V and 5 bases from J, with 10 bases in between. Together with reference TRBV18 and TRBJ2-7, the CDR3 gives the full variable domain: NAGVMQNPRHLVRRRGQEARLRCSPMKGHSHVYWYRQLPEEGLKFMVYLQKENIIDESGMPKERFSAEFPKEGPSILRIQQVVRGDSAAYFCASSPSAVHEQYFGPGTRLTVT.

V gene TRBV6-5 combines with J gene TRBJ2-7; TRBD2 might be the D (6 bases). Per germline, CDR1 MNHEY and CDR2 SVGAGI. V was pared by 4 bases and J by 4 bases, with 14 bases between. CDR3 length: 14 amino acids. In DNA form, the CDR3 reads TGTGCCAGCAGTTTAGCGGATGGTTTTTACGAGCAGTACTTC. Translated: CASSLADGFYEQYF.

The rearrangement uses TRBV9 and TRBJ1-2; 10 bases map to TRBD1. J lost 7 bases, V lost 3 bases, and 6 bases had no gene match. In germline, CDR1 is SGDLS, CDR2 YYNGEE. This CDR3 contains 14 residues. The CDR3 loop reads CASSAGDRGGGYTF. CDR3 coding DNA: TGTGCCAGCAGCGCGGGGGACAGGGGCGGTGGCTACACCTTC.

In this sample, this clone turned up once. The chain joins TRBV7-2 to TRBJ2-3, with TRBD2 matching 7 bases. The germline V gene encodes CDR1 SGHTA and CDR2 FQGNSA. V shed 3 bases and J 1 base; nucleotides not matched to a gene: 7. This CDR3 region has 16 residues. The chain's CDR3 is CASSLVPSGGTDTQYF. DNA of the CDR3: TGTGCCAGCAGCTTGGTTCCTAGCGGCGGCACAGATACGCAGTATTTT.

The CDR3 sequence is CASSPIVASSYNEQFF. Here the CDR3 DNA reads TGTGCCAGCTCACCAATCGTCGCGAGCTCCTACAATGAGCAGTTCTTC. The rearrangement uses TRBV18 and TRBJ2-1; D not resolved. CDR3 size: 16 residues. V lost 2 bases and J 0 bases, leaving 11 bases between the germline ends. In germline, CDR1 is KGHSH, CDR2 LQKENI. The whole variable domain, remainder taken from reference TRBV18 and TRBJ2-1, is NAGVMQNPRHLVRRRGQEARLRCSPMKGHSHVYWYRQLPEEGLKFMVYLQKENIIDESGMPKERFSAEFPKEGPSILRIQQVVRGDSAAYFCASSPIVASSYNEQFFGPGTRLTVL.

This rearrangement joins TRBV27 to TRBJ1-4; D not certain. V was clipped by 5 bases and J by 0 bases, with 7 bases between them. CDR1 and CDR2 from the germline V gene are MNHEY and SMNVEV (reference sequence). The CDR3 covers 14 residues. The CDR3 sequence: CASSQDATNEKLFF. The CDR3 bases are TGTGCCAGCAGTCAGGATGCAACTAATGAAAAACTGTTTTTT. Based on the CDR3 plus reference TRBV27 and TRBJ1-4, the full variable domain is EAQVTQNPRYLITVTGKKLTVTCSQNMNHEYMSWYRQDPGLGLRQIYYSMNVEVTDKGDVPEGYKVSRKEKRNFPLILESPSPNQTSLYFCASSQDATNEKLFFGSGTQLSVL.

This clone was counted once. Here the CDR3 reads CASSPGGGTEAFF. CDR3 bases: TGTGCCAGCAGTCCGGGGGGGGGCACTGAAGCTTTCTTT. The chain carries TRBV12-3 or TRBV12-4 and TRBJ1-1; D is perhaps TRBD1 (5 bases). V was cut by 5 bases and J by 4 bases, with 11 bases left in between. CDR3 length: 13 residues.

The chain combines TRBV10-3 with TRBJ1-1, with 8 bases matching TRBD1. Germline CDR1 ENHRY, CDR2 SYGVKD. V dropped 6 bases and J dropped 1; count of bases not matched to a gene: 10. The CDR3 length is 16 residues. This CDR3 reads CAIRHHRDRRNTEAFF. CDR3 nucleotide sequence: TGTGCCATCAGGCATCACCGGGACAGGAGGAACACTGAAGCTTTCTTT.

V gene TRBV7-2 combines with J gene TRBJ2-7; 10 bases match TRBD2. The V and J ends lost 1 base and 9 bases, in that order; junction bases with no gene match: 9. Germline CDR1 SGHTA, CDR2 FQGNSA. CDR3 length: 15 amino acids. This CDR3 is CASSLGGLAGVGQYF. In DNA, the CDR3 is TGTGCCAGCAGCTTAGGGGGGCTAGCGGGAGTCGGGCAGTACTTC.

The chain combines TRBV2 with TRBJ2-1; D is unclear. The CDR3 contains 15 residues. CDR1 is SNHLY, CDR2 FYNNEI, per germline. V was cut by 3 bases and J by 7 bases, with 16 bases left in between. CDR3 sequence (DNA): TGTGCCAGCAGTGATCAGAGAGGAACGATTAATGAGCAGTTCTTC. Translating it yields CASSDQRGTINEQFF.

The chain uses TRBV25-1 and TRBJ2-3; 9 positions match TRBD2. The CDR3 covers 16 residues. Germline V gene sequence: CDR1 MGHDK, CDR2 SYGVNS. The V and J ends lost 5 bases and 0 bases, in that order; junction bases with no gene match: 6. CDR3 loop: CASSLGLAGSTDTQYF. The CDR3 DNA reads as TGTGCCAGCAGTCTCGGGCTAGCGGGGAGCACAGATACGCAGTATTTT.

This rearrangement joins TRBV7-2 to TRBJ2-3, with 8 bases that match TRBD2. The CDR3 spans 15 residues. CDR1 SGHTA and CDR2 FQGNSA come from the germline V gene. The junction had 8 bases not matched to a gene; V was cut back by 5 bases and J by 4 bases. The CDR3 protein is CASSPPGGPSDTQYF. CDR3 DNA sequence: TGTGCCAGCAGCCCGCCGGGAGGGCCCTCAGATACGCAGTATTTT.